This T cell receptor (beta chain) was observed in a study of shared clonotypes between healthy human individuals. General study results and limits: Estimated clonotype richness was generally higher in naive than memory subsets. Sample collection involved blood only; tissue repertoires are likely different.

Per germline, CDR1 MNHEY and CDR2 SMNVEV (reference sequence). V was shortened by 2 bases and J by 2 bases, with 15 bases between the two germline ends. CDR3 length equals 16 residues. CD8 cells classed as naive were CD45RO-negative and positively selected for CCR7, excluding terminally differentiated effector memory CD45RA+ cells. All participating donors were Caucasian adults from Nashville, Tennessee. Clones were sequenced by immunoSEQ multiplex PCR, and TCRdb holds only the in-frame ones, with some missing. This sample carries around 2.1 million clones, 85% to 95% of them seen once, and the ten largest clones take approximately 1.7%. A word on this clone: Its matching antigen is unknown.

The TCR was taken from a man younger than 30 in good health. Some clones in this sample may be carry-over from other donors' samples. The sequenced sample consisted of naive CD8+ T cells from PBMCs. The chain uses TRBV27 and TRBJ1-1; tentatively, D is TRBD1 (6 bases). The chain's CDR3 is CASSLRFGGSNTEAFF. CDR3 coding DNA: TGTGCCAGCAGTTTACGATTCGGGGGCTCAAACACTGAAGCTTTCTTT.